This T cell receptor (beta chain) was sequenced for a study of shared T cell receptors in the human thymus. Germline V gene data show CDR1 as LNHDA and CDR2 as SQIVND (reference sequence). The CDR3 covers 15 residues. J lost 8 bases, V lost 8 bases, and 14 bases had no gene match. Assay used: immunoSEQ multiplex PCR; TCRdb lists only in-frame clones, some missing. The repertoire holds hundreds of thousands of clones, with around 78% as singletons. These data were also filed under a second study, of human thymus T cells. That source adds: Thymic tissue was derived from resections collected during corrective heart surgery. Unrelated people showed highly overlapping thymic repertoires, related research reported.

The chain carries TRBV19 and TRBJ1-2; 10 bases fit TRBD1. The source is a boy in the first two years of life with a congenital heart defect. Material for sequencing was thymocytes. CDR3 amino acids: CASRGTGESVRGYTF. In DNA form, the CDR3 reads TGTGCCAGTCGAGGGACAGGGGAATCCGTAAGGGGCTACACCTTC.